The entry below describes one T cell receptor beta chain. Random hexamers were used to reverse transcribe about 0.5 to 1 ug of RNA. TCRdb analysed the immunoSEQ multiplex PCR reads with MiXCR anew, one entry per CDR3 protein. The table records 100,000 to 150,000 distinct CDR3 sequences, more than 90% of them present only once. The data derive from a study of CD8 T cells in Susac syndrome. CDR1 SEHNR and CDR2 FQNEAQ come from the germline V gene (reference sequence). CDR3 length: 13 residues. The V gene lost 5 bases and the J gene lost 7 bases, with 14 bases spanning the gap. The sample was CD8+ T cells from PBMCs. This TCR was recovered from a human donor with Susac syndrome. V gene TRBV7-9 combines with J gene TRBJ1-2, with unresolved D. The CDR3 loop reads CASSRPRRPGYTF. CDR3 in DNA: TGTGCCAGCAGCCGACCCAGGCGGCCTGGCTACACCTTC.